This TCR beta chain is drawn from a study of identical twins. This clonotype was seen many times. Germline V gene lookup returns CDR1 SGHRS and CDR2 YFSETQ. The CDR3 contains 16 residues. Losses at the gene ends were 4 bases for V and 8 bases for J; bases not matched to a gene: 14. Each CDR3 protein is one row after TCRdb ran MiXCR on the 5' RACE reads. The table lists 550,000 to 700,000 distinct CDR3 sequences, 7.5% to 10% of them singletons. These data were also reused for a study on yellow fever vaccine responses in identical twins.

The chain links TRBV5-1 to TRBJ2-1, with 8 bases matching TRBD1. The TCR sequence derives from a woman under 30 in good health. The sequenced material came from PBMCs. CDR3 bases: TGCGCCAGCAGCGCAGCAGGGGGCCCCGGCGACGATGAGCAGTTCTTC. Residues: CASSAAGGPGDDEQFF.